A selection of T cell receptor beta chains follows, all from one sample in a study of blood T cells in healthy people across ages. TCRdb called the 5' RACE reads again in MiXCR, with one record for every CDR3 protein. The data hold about 1,400,000 distinct CDR3 sequences, with roughly 60% observed a single time. Material for sequencing was blood. The receptor set was obtained from a man between 18 and 35 years old in good health. Both conserved end residues are part of each CDR3. D genes are given only for firm matches. Rows give clone size only sometimes, using once, few, many, or a class for an expanded clone.

V gene	clone size	J gene	D gene	CDR3 DNA	CDR3 protein
TRBV4-1	once	TRBJ1-4	-	TGCGCCAGCAGCCAAACAGGGCTAACTAATGAAAAACTGTTTTTT	CASSQTGLTNEKLFF
TRBV6-6	few	TRBJ2-3	-	TGTGCCAGCAGTTCTCTAGGACACGATACGCAGTATTTT	CASSSLGHDTQYF
TRBV20-1	many	TRBJ1-6	-	TGCAGTGCTAGCCCCTTAGTGGGGACCAGCAGATCACCCCTCCACTTT	CSASPLVGTSRSPLHF
TRBV20-1	-	TRBJ2-5	-	TGCAGTGCTAGTCCGACTACTTTCCAAGAGACCCAGTACTTC	CSASPTTFQETQYF
TRBV9	-	TRBJ1-2	-	TGTGCCAGCAGCGGAGAAGGGGGAGTCGGCTACACCTTC	CASSGEGGVGYTF
TRBV20-1	-	TRBJ1-1	TRBD1	TGCAGTGCTAGAGGGGGACAGACGATTATTGAAGCTTTCTTT	CSARGGQTIIEAFF
TRBV20-1	-	TRBJ2-5	TRBD2	TGCAGTGCTCTCGGGAACGGAGGAGCGGGGGGGCGAAAGACCCAGTACTTC	CSALGNGGAGGRKTQYF
TRBV12-3/TRBV12-4	-	TRBJ2-5	-	TGTGCCAGCAGTTTCAAGACCGTAAAAGGGACCCAGTACTTC	CASSFKTVKGTQYF
TRBV28	-	TRBJ1-6	-	TGTGCCAGCAGTTTGGGGCAGCAAGACTCACCCCTCCACTTT	CASSLGQQDSPLHF
TRBV29-1	-	TRBJ1-2	-	TGCAGCGTTGATTGGGCCTCCCCTCTTAACTATGGCTACACCTTC	CSVDWASPLNYGYTF
TRBV10-3	-	TRBJ2-2	-	TGTGCCATCATCCGGGAGAACACCGGGGAGCTGTTTTTT	CAIIRENTGELFF
TRBV29-1	-	TRBJ2-5	TRBD2	TGCAGCGTTGGGGGACTAGCGGACATGGTGATGGAGACCCAGTACTTC	CSVGGLADMVMETQYF
TRBV20-1	-	TRBJ2-1	TRBD2	TGCAGTGCTAGGCCCTCTAGCGGGGGGAGGTTTGATGAGCAGTTCTTC	CSARPSSGGRFDEQFF
TRBV27	few	TRBJ2-5	TRBD1	TGTGCCAGCAGTTTAAAGGGACAGGGATGGGGCACCCAAGAGACCCAGTACTTC	CASSLKGQGWGTQETQYF
TRBV15	many	TRBJ2-7	-	TGTGCCACCAGCAGAGATCCCTCCTACGAGCAGTACTTC	CATSRDPSYEQYF
TRBV3-1	once	TRBJ1-2	-	TGTGCCACCTCCCGACAGGCCTATGGCTACACCTTC	CATSRQAYGYTF
TRBV20-1	-	TRBJ1-2	-	TGCAGTGGTCGCCACACCGGGACCTATGGCTACACCTTC	CSGRHTGTYGYTF
TRBV10-1	once	TRBJ2-7	-	TGCGCCAGCAGTGAGTATCGGGGTCAACTCTACGAGCAGTACTTC	CASSEYRGQLYEQYF
TRBV7-9	-	TRBJ2-1	-	TGTGCCAGCACCCCTACTAGCCTTGAGCAGTTCTTC	CASTPTSLEQFF
TRBV9	once	TRBJ2-7	-	TGTGCCAGCAGCGTAGTTTTCGATGGGGGGCAGGCGGACGAGCAGTACTTC	CASSVVFDGGQADEQYF
TRBV29-1	-	TRBJ1-1	-	TGCAGCGTCAAAAGCAGGGGACTAGGGTCTGAAGCTTTCTTT	CSVKSRGLGSEAFF
TRBV20-1	-	TRBJ2-3	-	TGCAGTGCTAGAGGCTCGGGGGCGAGCACAGATACGCAGTATTTT	CSARGSGASTDTQYF
TRBV11-2	-	TRBJ2-1	TRBD2	TGTGCCAGCAGCTTAGGCCGCGGGAGGGGCTGGTCGGAGCAGTTATTC	CASSLGRGRGWSEQLF